In its sample, the clone carrying this TCR beta chain was seen a few times. The sample is drawn from a study of blood T cell repertoires in COVID-19. Background on the study: The cDNA or gDNA used as material had been derived from T cells, B-cell-depleted T cells, or PBMCs.

As handled by the study authors: Amplification with reference gene primers provided the estimates of nucleated cell counts. Using immunoSEQ multiplex PCR, the repertoire was profiled, and TCRdb retains in-frame clones only, with some absent. The D gene and trimming were derived from the DNA, and the V and J assignments and clone size from that table. Of about 56,000 clones listed, about 85% are singletons. This clonotype was sampled from a woman at least 80 years old with acute or convalescent COVID-19. Specimen: peripheral blood.

Here the CDR3 DNA reads TGTGCCAGCGAGGCCAGAGATACGCAGTATTTT. Its translation is CASEARDTQYF. The gene calls are TRBV6-5 and TRBJ2-3; D uncertain. The CDR3 is 11 residues long. V was trimmed by 8 bases and J by 5 bases, leaving 8 bases between them. Germline V gene sequence: CDR1 MNHEY, CDR2 SVGAGI.